This TCR beta chain is drawn from a study of identical twins. Study-wide results and limits: Whereas memory repertoires showed no such difference, abundant cord blood beta clonotypes carried fewer insertions. The study reached conclusions through statistical analysis that was cross-sectional, not following the same donors.

Unmatched junction bases numbered 20, after V lost 1 base and J lost 2 bases. The CDR3 consists of 20 residues. CDR1 and CDR2 from the germline V gene are DFQATT and SNEGSKA (reference sequence). Carrying unique molecular identifiers, the cDNA also gained a universal primer site through template switching. TCRdb analysed the 5' RACE reads with MiXCR anew, one entry per CDR3 protein. The sample records hundreds of thousands of distinct CDR3 sequences, roughly 7% being singletons. This clonotype has a count of ten or more. Its antigen is currently unknown. The same sample was also studied in work on yellow fever vaccine responses in identical twins.

The clonotype was recovered from a woman in her late teens or twenties in good health. This rearrangement joins TRBV20-1 to TRBJ2-5; 9 bases are shared with TRBD2. The specimen sequenced was memory (CD45RO+) T cells sorted from blood. The CDR3 DNA reads TGCAGTGCTAGAGGTGGCCTTAGGACTAGCGAGACAGCCTTTCAAGAGACCCAGTACTTC. This codes for CSARGGLRTSETAFQETQYF.